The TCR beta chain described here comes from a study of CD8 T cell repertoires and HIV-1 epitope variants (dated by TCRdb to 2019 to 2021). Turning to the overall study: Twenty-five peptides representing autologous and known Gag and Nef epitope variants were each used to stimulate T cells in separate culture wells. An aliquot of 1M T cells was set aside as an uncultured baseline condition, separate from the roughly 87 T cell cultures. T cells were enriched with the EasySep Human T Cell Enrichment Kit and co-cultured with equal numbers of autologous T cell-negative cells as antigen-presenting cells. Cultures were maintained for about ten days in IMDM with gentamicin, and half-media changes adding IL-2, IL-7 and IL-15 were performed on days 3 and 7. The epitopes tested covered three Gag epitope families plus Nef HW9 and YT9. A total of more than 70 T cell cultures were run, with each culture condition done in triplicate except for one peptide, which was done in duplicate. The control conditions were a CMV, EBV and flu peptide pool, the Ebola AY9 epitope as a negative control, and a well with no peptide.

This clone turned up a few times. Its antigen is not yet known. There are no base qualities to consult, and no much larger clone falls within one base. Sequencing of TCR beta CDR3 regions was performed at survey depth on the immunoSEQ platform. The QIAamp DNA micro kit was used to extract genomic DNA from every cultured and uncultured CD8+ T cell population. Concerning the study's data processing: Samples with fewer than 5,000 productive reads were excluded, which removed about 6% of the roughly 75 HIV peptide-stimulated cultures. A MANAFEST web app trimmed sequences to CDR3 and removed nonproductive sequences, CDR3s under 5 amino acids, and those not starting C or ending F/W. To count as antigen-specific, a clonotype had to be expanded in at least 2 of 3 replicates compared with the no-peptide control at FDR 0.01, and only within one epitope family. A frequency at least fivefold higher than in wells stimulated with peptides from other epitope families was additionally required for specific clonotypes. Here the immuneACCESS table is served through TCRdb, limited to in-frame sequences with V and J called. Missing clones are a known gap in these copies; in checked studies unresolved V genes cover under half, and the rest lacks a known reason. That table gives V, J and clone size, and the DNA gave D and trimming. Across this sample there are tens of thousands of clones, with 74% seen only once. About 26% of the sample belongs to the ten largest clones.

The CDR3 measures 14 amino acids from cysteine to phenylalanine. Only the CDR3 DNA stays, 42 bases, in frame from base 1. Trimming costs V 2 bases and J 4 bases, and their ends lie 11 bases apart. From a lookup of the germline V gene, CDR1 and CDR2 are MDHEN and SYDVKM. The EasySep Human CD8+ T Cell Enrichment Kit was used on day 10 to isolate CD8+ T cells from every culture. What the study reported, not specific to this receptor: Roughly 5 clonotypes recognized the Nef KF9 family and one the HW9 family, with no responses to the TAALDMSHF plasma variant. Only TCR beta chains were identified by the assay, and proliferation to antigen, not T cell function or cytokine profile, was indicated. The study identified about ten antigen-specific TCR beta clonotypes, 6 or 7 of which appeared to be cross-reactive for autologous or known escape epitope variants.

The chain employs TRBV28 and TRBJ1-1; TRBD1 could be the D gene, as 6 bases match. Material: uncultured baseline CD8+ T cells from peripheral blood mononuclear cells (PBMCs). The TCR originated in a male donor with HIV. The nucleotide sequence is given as TGTGCCAGCAGTTTAGGGGGCATTGCCACTGAAGCTTTCTTT. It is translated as CASSLGGIATEAFF. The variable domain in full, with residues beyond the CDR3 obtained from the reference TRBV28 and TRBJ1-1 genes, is DVKVTQSSRYLVKRTGEKVFLECVQDMDHENMFWYRQDPGLGLRLIYFSYDVKMKEKGDIPEGYSVSREKKERFSLILESASTNQTSMYLCASSLGGIATEAFFGQGTRLTVV.